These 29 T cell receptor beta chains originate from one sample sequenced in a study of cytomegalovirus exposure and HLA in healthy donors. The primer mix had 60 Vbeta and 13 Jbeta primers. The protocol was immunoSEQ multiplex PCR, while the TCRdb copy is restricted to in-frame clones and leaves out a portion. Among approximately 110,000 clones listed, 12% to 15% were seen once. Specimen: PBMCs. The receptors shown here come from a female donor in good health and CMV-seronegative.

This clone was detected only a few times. The CDR3 loop reads CASSAQGASTETQYF. In DNA form, the CDR3 reads TGTGCCAGCAGCGCCCAGGGGGCAAGTACGGAGACCCAGTACTTC. This chain uses TRBV7-2 with TRBJ2-5, with 8 bases aligning to TRBD1. This CDR3 has 15 residues. CDR1 and CDR2 from the germline V gene are SGHTA and FQGNSA. V shed 5 bases, J shed 5 bases, and the junction held 10 bases outside the gene matches. Together with reference TRBV7-2 and TRBJ2-5, the CDR3 gives the full variable domain: GAGVSQSPSNKVTEKGKDVELRCDPISGHTALYWYRQSLGQGLEFLIYFQGNSAPDKSGLPSDRFSAERTGGSVSTLTIQRTQQEDSAVYLCASSAQGASTETQYFGPGTRLLVL.

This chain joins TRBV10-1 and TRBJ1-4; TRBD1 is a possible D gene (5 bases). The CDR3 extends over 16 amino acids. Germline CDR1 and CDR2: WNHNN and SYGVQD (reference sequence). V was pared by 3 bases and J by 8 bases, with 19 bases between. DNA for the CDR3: TGCGCCAGCAGTGACCGGTCGACAGTTGCTCCCGAAAAACTGTTTTTT. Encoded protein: CASSDRSTVAPEKLFF.

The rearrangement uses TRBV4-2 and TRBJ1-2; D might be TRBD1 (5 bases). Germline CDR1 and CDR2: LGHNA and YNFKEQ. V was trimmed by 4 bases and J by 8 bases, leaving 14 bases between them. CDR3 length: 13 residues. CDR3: CASSRRGDGGYTF. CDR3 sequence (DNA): TGTGCCAGCAGCCGAAGGGGCGACGGAGGCTACACCTTC.

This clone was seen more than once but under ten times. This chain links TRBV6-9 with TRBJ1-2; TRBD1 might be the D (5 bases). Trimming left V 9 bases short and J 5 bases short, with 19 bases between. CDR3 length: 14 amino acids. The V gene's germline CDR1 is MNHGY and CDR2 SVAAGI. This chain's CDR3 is CARGGILRLYGYTF. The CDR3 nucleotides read TGTGCCAGGGGGGGTATTTTGCGCCTTTATGGCTACACCTTC.

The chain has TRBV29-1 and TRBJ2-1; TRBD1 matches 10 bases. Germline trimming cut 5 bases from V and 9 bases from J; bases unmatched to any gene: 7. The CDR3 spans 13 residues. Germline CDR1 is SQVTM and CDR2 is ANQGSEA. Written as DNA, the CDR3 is TGCAGCGTTTCTGACAGGGGGCATGGTGAGCAGTTCTTC. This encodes CSVSDRGHGEQFF.

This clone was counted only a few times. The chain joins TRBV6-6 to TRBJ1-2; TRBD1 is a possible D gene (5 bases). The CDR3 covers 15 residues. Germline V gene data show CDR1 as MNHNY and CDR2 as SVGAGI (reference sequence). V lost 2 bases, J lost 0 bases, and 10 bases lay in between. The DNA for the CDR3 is TGTGCCAGCAGTTACGCCAGGGCCCCTAACTATGGCTACACCTTC. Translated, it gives CASSYARAPNYGYTF.

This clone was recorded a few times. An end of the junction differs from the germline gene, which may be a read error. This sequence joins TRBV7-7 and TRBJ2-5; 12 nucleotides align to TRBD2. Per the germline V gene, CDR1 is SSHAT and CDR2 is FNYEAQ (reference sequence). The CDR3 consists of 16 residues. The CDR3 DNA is TGTGCTAGCAGCCCTGGACTAGCGGGGATACAAGAGACCCAGTACTTC. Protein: CASSPGLAGIQETQYF.

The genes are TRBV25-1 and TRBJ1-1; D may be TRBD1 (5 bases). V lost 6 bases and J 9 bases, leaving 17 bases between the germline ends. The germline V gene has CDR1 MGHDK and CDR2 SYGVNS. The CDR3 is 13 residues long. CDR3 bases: TGTGCCAGCAGCGGTGGGGGGTGGACCCAAGCTTTCTTT. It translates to CASSGGGWTQAFF.

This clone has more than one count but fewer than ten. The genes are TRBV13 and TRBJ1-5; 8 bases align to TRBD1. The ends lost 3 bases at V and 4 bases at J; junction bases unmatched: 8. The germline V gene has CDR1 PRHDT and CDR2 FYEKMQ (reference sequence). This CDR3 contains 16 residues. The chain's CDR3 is CASSFSSDRVNQPQHF. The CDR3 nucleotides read TGTGCCAGCAGCTTCTCCTCGGACAGGGTTAATCAGCCCCAGCATTTT.

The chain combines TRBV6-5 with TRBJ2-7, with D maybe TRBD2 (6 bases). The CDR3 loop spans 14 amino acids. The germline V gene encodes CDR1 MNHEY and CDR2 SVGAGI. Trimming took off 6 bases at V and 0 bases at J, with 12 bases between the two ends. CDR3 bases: TGTGCCAGCAGGTGGGGGAGGAGCTCCTACGAGCAGTACTTC. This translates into CASRWGRSSYEQYF.

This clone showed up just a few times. CDR3 protein: CASSEASGGGYEQYF. Here the CDR3 DNA reads TGTGCCAGCAGTGAAGCTAGCGGGGGGGGCTACGAGCAGTACTTC. The chain couples TRBV2 to TRBJ2-7, with TRBD2 matching 11 bases. Germline assignment: CDR1 SNHLY and CDR2 FYNNEI. The CDR3 runs to 15 residues. J lost 3 bases, V lost 0 bases, and 1 base had no gene match. Supplemented by reference TRBV2 and TRBJ2-7, the full variable domain reads EPEVTQTPSHQVTQMGQEVILRCVPISNHLYFYWYRQILGQKVEFLVSFYNNEISEKSEIFDDQFSVERPDGSNFTLKIRSTKLEDSAMYFCASSEASGGGYEQYFGPGTRLTVT.

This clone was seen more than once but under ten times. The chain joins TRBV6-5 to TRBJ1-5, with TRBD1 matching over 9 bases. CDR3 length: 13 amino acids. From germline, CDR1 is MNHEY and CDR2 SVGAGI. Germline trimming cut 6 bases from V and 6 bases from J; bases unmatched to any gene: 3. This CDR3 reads CASSTDRGQPQHF. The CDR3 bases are TGTGCCAGCAGCACGGACAGGGGTCAGCCCCAGCATTTT.

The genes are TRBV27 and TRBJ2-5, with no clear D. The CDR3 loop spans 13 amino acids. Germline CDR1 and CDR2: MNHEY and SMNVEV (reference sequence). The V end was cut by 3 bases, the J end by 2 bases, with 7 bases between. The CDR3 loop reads CASSFRKQETQYF. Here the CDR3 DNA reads TGTGCCAGCAGTTTCAGGAAACAAGAGACCCAGTACTTC.

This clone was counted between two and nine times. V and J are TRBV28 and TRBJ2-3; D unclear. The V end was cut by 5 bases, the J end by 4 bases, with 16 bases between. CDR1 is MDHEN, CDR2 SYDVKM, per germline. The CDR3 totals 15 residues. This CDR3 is CASSTPSSVADTQYF. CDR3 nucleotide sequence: TGTGCCAGCAGTACACCTAGTTCGGTGGCAGATACGCAGTATTTT.

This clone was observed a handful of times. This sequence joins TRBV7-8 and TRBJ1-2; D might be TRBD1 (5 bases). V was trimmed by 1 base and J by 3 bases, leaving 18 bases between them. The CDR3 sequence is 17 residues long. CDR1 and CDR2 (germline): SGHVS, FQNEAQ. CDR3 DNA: TGTGCCAGCAGCTTAGAACACCGGAGCCGGGGGGACTATGGCTACACCTTC. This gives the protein CASSLEHRSRGDYGYTF.

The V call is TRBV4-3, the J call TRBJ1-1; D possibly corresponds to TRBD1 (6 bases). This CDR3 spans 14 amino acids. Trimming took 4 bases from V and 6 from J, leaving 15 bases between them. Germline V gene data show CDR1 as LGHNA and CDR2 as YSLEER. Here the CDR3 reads CASSPFRGDAEAFF. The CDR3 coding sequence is TGCGCCAGCAGCCCATTCAGGGGTGATGCTGAAGCTTTCTTT.

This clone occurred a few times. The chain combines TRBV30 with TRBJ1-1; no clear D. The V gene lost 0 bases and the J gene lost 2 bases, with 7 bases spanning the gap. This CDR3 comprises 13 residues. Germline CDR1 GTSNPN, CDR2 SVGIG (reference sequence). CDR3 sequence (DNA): TGTGCCTGGAGTGTACACAGTAACACTGAAGCTTTCTTT. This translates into CAWSVHSNTEAFF.

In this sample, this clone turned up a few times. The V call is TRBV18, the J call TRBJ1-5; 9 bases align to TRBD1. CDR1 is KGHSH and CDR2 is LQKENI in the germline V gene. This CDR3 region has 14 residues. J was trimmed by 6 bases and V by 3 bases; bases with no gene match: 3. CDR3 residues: CASSPGTGSQPQHF. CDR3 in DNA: TGTGCCAGCTCACCGGGGACAGGGTCTCAGCCCCAGCATTTT.

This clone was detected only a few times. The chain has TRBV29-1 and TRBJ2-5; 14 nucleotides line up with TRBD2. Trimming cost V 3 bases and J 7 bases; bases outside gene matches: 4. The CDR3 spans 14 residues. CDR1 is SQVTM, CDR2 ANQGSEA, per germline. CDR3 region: CSVDGTSGGWTQYF. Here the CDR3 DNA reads TGCAGCGTTGATGGGACTAGCGGGGGATGGACCCAGTACTTC. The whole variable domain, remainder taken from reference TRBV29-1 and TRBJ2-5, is SAVISQKPSRDICQRGTSLTIQCQVDSQVTMMFWYRQQPGQSLTLIATANQGSEATYESGFVIDKFPISRPNLTFSTLTVSNMSPEDSSIYLCSVDGTSGGWTQYFGPGTRLLVL.

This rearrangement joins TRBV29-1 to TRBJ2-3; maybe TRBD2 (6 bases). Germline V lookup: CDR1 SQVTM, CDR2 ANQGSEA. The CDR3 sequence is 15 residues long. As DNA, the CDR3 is TGCAGGAGAAACGGGAGCGGGTCTAGCACAGATACGCAGTATTTT. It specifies CRRNGSGSSTDTQYF.

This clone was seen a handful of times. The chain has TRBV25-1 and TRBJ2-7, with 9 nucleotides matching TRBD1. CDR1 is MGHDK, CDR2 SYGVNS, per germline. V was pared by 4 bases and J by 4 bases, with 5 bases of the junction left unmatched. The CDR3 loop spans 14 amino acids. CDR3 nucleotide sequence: TGTGCCAGCAGTGCGGACAGGGGAGGTTACGAGCAGTACTTC. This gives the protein CASSADRGGYEQYF.

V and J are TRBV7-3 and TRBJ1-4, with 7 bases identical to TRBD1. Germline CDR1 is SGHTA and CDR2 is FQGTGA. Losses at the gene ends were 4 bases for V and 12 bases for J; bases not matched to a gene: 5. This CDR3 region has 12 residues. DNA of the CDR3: TGTGCCAGCAGCTCTGGGACAGAGCAACTGTTTTTT. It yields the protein CASSSGTEQLFF. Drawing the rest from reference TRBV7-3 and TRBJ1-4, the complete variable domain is GAGVSQTPSNKVTEKGKYVELRCDPISGHTALYWYRQSLGQGPEFLIYFQGTGAADDSGLPNDRFFAVRPEGSVSTLKIQRTERGDSAVYLCASSSGTEQLFFGSGTQLSVL.

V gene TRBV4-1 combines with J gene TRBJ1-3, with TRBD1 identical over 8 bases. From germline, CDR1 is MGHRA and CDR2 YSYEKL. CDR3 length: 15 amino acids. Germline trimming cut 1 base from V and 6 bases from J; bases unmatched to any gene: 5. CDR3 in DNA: TGCGCCAGCAGCCAAGGGCAGGGGGCGGAAAACACCATATATTTT. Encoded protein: CASSQGQGAENTIYF.

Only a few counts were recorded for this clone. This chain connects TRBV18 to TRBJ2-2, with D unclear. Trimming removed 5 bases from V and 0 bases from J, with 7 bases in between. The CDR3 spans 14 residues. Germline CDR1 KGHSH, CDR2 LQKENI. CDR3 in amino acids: CASSLAANTGELFF. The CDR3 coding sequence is TGTGCCAGCTCATTGGCGGCGAACACCGGGGAGCTGTTTTTT.

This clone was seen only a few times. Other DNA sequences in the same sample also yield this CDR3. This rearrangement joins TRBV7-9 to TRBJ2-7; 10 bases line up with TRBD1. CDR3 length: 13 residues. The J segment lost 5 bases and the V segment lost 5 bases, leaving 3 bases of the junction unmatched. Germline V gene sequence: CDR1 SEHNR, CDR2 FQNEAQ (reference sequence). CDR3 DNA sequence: TGTGCCAGCAGCCTTGGGACAGGGGACGAGCAGTACTTC. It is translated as CASSLGTGDEQYF.

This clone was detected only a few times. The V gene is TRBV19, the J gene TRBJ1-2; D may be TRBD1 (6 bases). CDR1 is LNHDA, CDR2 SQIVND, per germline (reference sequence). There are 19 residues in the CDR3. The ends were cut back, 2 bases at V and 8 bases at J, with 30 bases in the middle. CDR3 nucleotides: TGTGCCAGTAGTATATTCGTAGGACAGAAGTTAACATCTATGTCGGGCTACACCTTC. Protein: CASSIFVGQKLTSMSGYTF. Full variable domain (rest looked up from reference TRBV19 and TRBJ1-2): DGGITQSPKYLFRKEGQNVTLSCEQNLNHDAMYWYRQDPGQGLRLIYYSQIVNDFQKGDIAEGYSVSREKKESFPLTVTSAQKNPTAFYLCASSIFVGQKLTSMSGYTFGSGTRLTVV.

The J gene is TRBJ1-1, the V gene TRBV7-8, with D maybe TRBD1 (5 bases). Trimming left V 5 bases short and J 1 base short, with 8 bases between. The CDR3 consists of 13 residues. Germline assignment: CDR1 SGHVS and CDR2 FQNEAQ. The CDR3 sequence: CASSRQGNTEAFF. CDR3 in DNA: TGTGCCAGCAGCCGCCAGGGGAACACTGAAGCTTTCTTT.

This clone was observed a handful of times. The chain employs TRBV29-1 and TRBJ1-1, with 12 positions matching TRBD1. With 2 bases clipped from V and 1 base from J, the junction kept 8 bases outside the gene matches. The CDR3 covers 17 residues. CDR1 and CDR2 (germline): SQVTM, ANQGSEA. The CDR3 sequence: CSVERDRGRFENTEAFF. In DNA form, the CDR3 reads TGCAGCGTTGAAAGGGACAGGGGGCGTTTCGAGAACACTGAAGCTTTCTTT.

Here the CDR3 reads CASSLGNSGQSYTF. The CDR3 DNA sequence: TGTGCCAGCAGCTTGGGGAACAGCGGTCAGAGCTACACCTTC. This chain links TRBV11-2 with TRBJ1-2; D gene unclear. In germline, CDR1 is SGHAT, CDR2 FQNNGV. Trimming removed 3 bases at V and 9 bases at J, with 17 bases between. There are 14 residues in the CDR3. Looking up the rest from reference TRBV11-2 and TRBJ1-2 gives the full variable domain: EAGVAQSPRYKIIEKRQSVAFWCNPISGHATLYWYQQILGQGPKLLIQFQNNGVVDDSQLPKDRFSAERLKGVDSTLKIQPAKLEDSAVYLCASSLGNSGQSYTFGSGTRLTVV.